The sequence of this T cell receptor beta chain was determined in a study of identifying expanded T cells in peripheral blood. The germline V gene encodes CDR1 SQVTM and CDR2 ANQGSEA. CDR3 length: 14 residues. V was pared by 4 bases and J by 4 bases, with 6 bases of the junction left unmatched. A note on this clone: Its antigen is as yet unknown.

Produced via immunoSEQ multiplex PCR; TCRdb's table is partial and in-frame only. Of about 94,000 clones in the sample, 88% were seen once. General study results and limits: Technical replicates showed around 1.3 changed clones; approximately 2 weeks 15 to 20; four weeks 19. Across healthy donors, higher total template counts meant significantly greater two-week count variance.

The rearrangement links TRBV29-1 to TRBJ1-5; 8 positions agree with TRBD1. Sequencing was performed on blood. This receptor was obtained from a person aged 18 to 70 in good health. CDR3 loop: CSVGTGKGNQPQHF. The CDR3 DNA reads TGCAGCGTTGGGACAGGGAAAGGGAATCAGCCCCAGCATTTT. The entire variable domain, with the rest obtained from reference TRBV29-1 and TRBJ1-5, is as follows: SAVISQKPSRDICQRGTSLTIQCQVDSQVTMMFWYRQQPGQSLTLIATANQGSEATYESGFVIDKFPISRPNLTFSTLTVSNMSPEDSSIYLCSVGTGKGNQPQHFGDGTRLSIL.